The T cell receptor (beta chain) described here comes from a study of PD-1 blockade in classical Hodgkin lymphoma. Every patient experienced relapse after autologous stem cell transplantation, and brentuximab vedotin exposure varied. The germline V and J ends were trimmed by 6 bases and 5 bases, with 13 bases remaining between them. The CDR3 has 13 amino acids. The germline V gene encodes CDR1 SEHNR and CDR2 FQNEAQ (reference sequence). Sequencing used immunoSEQ multiplex PCR; TCRdb keeps in-frame clones, though not all of them. The sample carries tens of thousands of clones, roughly 91% recorded once. As regards this clone: Its specificity is unknown.

Findings of the study overall: Patients with an early start, nivolumab under 1 year after ASCT, were excluded.

The chain has TRBV7-9 and TRBJ1-2; D gene ambiguous. The specimen comprised peripheral blood mononuclear cells (PBMCs), sampled before the second cycle of nivolumab. The origin of this receptor is a human donor with classical Hodgkin lymphoma. CDR3 loop: CASRPRTRYGYTF. The CDR3 DNA is TGTGCCAGCAGGCCAAGGACTAGGTATGGCTACACCTTC.